The 22 T cell receptor beta chains given below trace back to one sample, sequenced in a study of shared clonotypes between healthy human individuals. The protocol was immunoSEQ multiplex PCR, while the TCRdb copy is restricted to in-frame clones and leaves out a portion. Of about 2.3 million clones listed, 80% to 95% are singletons. Sample: naive CD4+ T cells from PBMCs. The sample's subset: CD45RA+ positively selected. Source of these receptors: a man between 18 and 29 years old in good health. Some clones in this sample may be carry-over from other donors' samples.

This chain links TRBV2 with TRBJ2-1; 9 positions agree with TRBD2. CDR1 is SNHLY and CDR2 is FYNNEI in the germline V gene. V was clipped by 2 bases and J by 5 bases; unmatched bases: 4. The CDR3 loop spans 15 amino acids. In DNA, the CDR3 is TGTGCCAGCAGTGAAAGCGGGAGGCGGAACAATGAGCAGTTCTTC. Protein sequence: CASSESGRRNNEQFF. The variable domain in full, completed from reference TRBV2 and TRBJ2-1, reads EPEVTQTPSHQVTQMGQEVILRCVPISNHLYFYWYRQILGQKVEFLVSFYNNEISEKSEIFDDQFSVERPDGSNFTLKIRSTKLEDSAMYFCASSESGRRNNEQFFGPGTRLTVL.

The chain's CDR3 is CASSQFRQHEQYF. The CDR3 DNA reads as TGTGCCAGCAGCCAATTTCGGCAGCACGAGCAGTACTTC. The J gene is TRBJ2-7, the V gene TRBV16, with D uncertain. The length of the CDR3 is 13 residues. Per the germline V gene, CDR1 is KGHSY and CDR2 is FQNENV. Trimming cost V 1 base and J 5 bases, with 9 bases left between them.

The chain employs TRBV21-1 and TRBJ2-7; the table's D call of TRBD1 was not tested on the DNA. TRBV21-1 is a documented pseudogene. The CDR3 spans 16 residues. The CDR3 coding sequence is TGTGCCAGCAAACGGAACAGGGGAGGTTGGTTCTACGAGCAGTACTTC. It yields the protein CASKRNRGGWFYEQYF.

The chain employs TRBV5-1 and TRBJ1-2, with D possibly TRBD1 on 6 matching bases. The CDR3 runs 13 residues. CDR1 SGHRS and CDR2 YFSETQ come from the germline V gene. V was shortened by 5 bases and J by 8 bases, with 16 bases between the two germline ends. The CDR3 reads CASSPAGTRGYTF. Written as DNA, the CDR3 is TGCGCCAGCAGTCCGGCGGGGACACGGGGCTACACCTTC.

This chain joins TRBV6-5 and TRBJ2-7, with D tentatively TRBD2 (5 bases). This CDR3 region has 16 residues. From germline, CDR1 is MNHEY and CDR2 SVGAGI. V was cut by 2 bases and J by 3 bases, with 17 bases left in between. This CDR3 reads CASSYVLDSANYEQYF. CDR3 nucleotide sequence: TGTGCCAGCAGTTACGTACTGGACTCTGCTAACTACGAGCAGTACTTC.

V usage is TRBV7-9 and J usage is TRBJ2-1; 8 nucleotides line up with TRBD1. The CDR3 has 15 amino acids. V lost 4 bases and J lost 8; bases outside the gene matches: 10. Germline values: CDR1 SEHNR, CDR2 FQNEAQ (reference sequence). The CDR3, as DNA: TGTGCCAGCAGCTGGACAGGGCTCTCAGGTTATGAGCAGTTCTTC. Translated: CASSWTGLSGYEQFF.

The V gene is TRBV2, the J gene TRBJ2-7, with D possibly matching TRBD1 (6 bases). The length of the CDR3 is 11 residues. In germline, CDR1 is SNHLY, CDR2 FYNNEI. Between the trimmed V and J ends, which lost 6 bases and 7 bases, there was a span of 10 bases. CDR3 DNA sequence: TGTGCCAGCAGACAGGGCCGGGAGCAGTACTTC. As protein: CASRQGREQYF.

The count of this clone is one. The chain is built from TRBV6-1 and TRBJ2-7; D possibly corresponds to TRBD2 (5 bases). V lost 1 base to trimming and J lost 2 bases, with 9 bases between them. In germline, CDR1 is MNHNS, CDR2 SASEGT. CDR3 size: 14 residues. The CDR3 nucleotides read TGTGCCAGCAGTGAAGACGACGGGACCTACGAGCAGTACTTC. Translated: CASSEDDGTYEQYF.

This chain uses TRBV5-6 with TRBJ1-4; 7 positions match TRBD1. V gave up 0 bases and J gave up 8 bases; unmatched junction bases: 7. CDR1 is SGHDT and CDR2 is YYEEEE in the germline V gene. This CDR3 region has 15 residues. The CDR3 is CASSLVTGNLEKLFF. CDR3 bases: TGTGCCAGCAGCTTGGTGACAGGGAATTTGGAAAAACTGTTTTTT.

V usage is TRBV19 and J usage is TRBJ1-5; the match to TRBD1 covers 7 bases. After removal of 6 bases from V and 10 bases from J, the junction contained 9 bases not matched to a gene. This CDR3 has 13 residues. The germline gives CDR1 LNHDA, CDR2 SQIVND (reference sequence). CDR3 in amino acids: CASRLDRALPQHF. In nucleotides, the CDR3 is TGTGCCAGTAGACTCGACAGGGCCTTACCCCAGCATTTT.

With respect to this clone: Distinct nucleotide sequences in the sample also encode this CDR3. V and J are TRBV7-3 and TRBJ1-1; D remains ambiguous. This CDR3 region has 13 residues. The germline V gene has CDR1 SGHTA and CDR2 FQGTGA. Trimming took 4 bases from V and 1 from J, leaving 7 bases between them. The CDR3 region is CASSSGGNTEAFF. For the CDR3, the DNA is TGTGCCAGCAGCTCCGGTGGGAACACTGAAGCTTTCTTT.

The rearrangement joins TRBV28 to TRBJ2-1; the match to TRBD1 covers 7 bases. The trim removed 7 bases at V and 6 bases at J, leaving 12 bases unmatched. The CDR3 runs 15 residues. Germline-derived CDR1 and CDR2 are MDHEN and SYDVKM. CDR3: CASTAPGQGVNEQFF. As DNA, the CDR3 is TGTGCCAGCACCGCCCCCGGGCAGGGGGTCAATGAGCAGTTCTTC.

This clone occurred once. The chain has TRBV5-1 and TRBJ2-7, with D perhaps matching TRBD2 (7 bases). Germline-derived CDR1 and CDR2 are SGHRS and YFSETQ. The CDR3 consists of 12 residues. V was shortened by 2 bases and J by 10 bases, with 13 bases between the two germline ends. CDR3 in DNA: TGCGCCAGCAGCTTATTACAGGGACTACAGTACTTC. Its protein product is CASSLLQGLQYF.

This chain links TRBV9 with TRBJ2-2; TRBD1 is a possible D gene (6 bases). CDR3 length equals 16 residues. CDR1 is SGDLS and CDR2 is YYNGEE in the germline V gene. V was pared by 0 bases and J by 13 bases, with 22 bases between. In DNA form, the CDR3 reads TGTGCCAGCAGCGTAGGGAGGAGTGGGGGCCCGGCAGGGCTGTTTTTT. It yields the protein CASSVGRSGGPAGLFF.

For this clone: Other nucleotide sequences from this sample produce the same CDR3. The chain links TRBV28 to TRBJ1-5, with D maybe TRBD1 (6 bases). The CDR3 extends over 15 amino acids. V was cut by 1 base and J by 2 bases, with 9 bases left in between. The germline gives CDR1 MDHEN, CDR2 SYDVKM. The CDR3 spells CASSLSGAGNQPQHF. CDR3 in DNA: TGTGCCAGCAGTTTATCAGGGGCTGGCAATCAGCCCCAGCATTTT.

CDR3 sequence (DNA): TGTGCCAGCAGTGAAGCCGACAGGTATACTATGAACACTGAAGCTTTCTTT. This sequence encodes CASSEADRYTMNTEAFF. The chain employs TRBV2 and TRBJ1-1; D is perhaps TRBD1 (6 bases). The CDR3 covers 17 residues. Looked up from germline, CDR1 is SNHLY and CDR2 is FYNNEI. The germline V and J ends were trimmed by 0 bases and 0 bases, with 14 bases remaining between them.

A note on this clone: Other DNA sequences of this sample code for an identical CDR3. V gene TRBV11-3 combines with J gene TRBJ2-1; unclear D gene. Germline loops: CDR1 SGHNT, CDR2 YENEEA. The V end lost 1 base, the J end lost 1 base, and 8 bases lay between the germline ends. This CDR3 is built from 15 residues. CDR3 sequence: CASSLALGSYNEQFF. The CDR3 DNA sequence: TGTGCCAGCAGCTTAGCTCTAGGATCCTACAATGAGCAGTTCTTC.

The V call is TRBV7-2, the J call TRBJ1-1, with a weak D call TRBD1 (6 bases). The CDR3 length is 15 residues. Germline values: CDR1 SGHTA, CDR2 FQGNSA. V was cut by 5 bases and J by 5 bases, with 18 bases left in between. In DNA, the CDR3 is TGTGCCAGCAGCCCATACCTAAAGGGGGGAACTGAAGCTTTCTTT. Encoded protein: CASSPYLKGGTEAFF.

The genes are TRBV15 and TRBJ2-7, with 7 bases that match TRBD1. Germline V gene sequence: CDR1 LNHNV, CDR2 YYDKDF (reference sequence). The CDR3 is 14 amino acids. V shed 1 base, J shed 6 bases, and the junction held 6 bases outside the gene matches. The chain's CDR3 is CATSRVPGGREQYF. CDR3 DNA sequence: TGTGCCACCAGCAGAGTGCCAGGGGGACGCGAGCAGTACTTC.

V gene TRBV5-1 combines with J gene TRBJ2-1; D perhaps matches TRBD1 (6 bases). There are 15 residues in the CDR3. Germline-derived CDR1 and CDR2 are SGHRS and YFSETQ. The V end lost 4 bases, the J end lost 4 bases, and 15 bases lay between the germline ends. The CDR3 spells CASSPGTKSYNEQFF. In DNA form, the CDR3 reads TGCGCCAGCAGCCCCGGGACAAAGTCGTACAATGAGCAGTTCTTC.

The rearrangement joins TRBV6-1 to TRBJ2-1; 9 positions agree with TRBD1. Germline CDR1 MNHNS, CDR2 SASEGT. J lost 14 bases, V lost 5 bases, and 7 bases had no gene match. The CDR3 has 12 amino acids. This CDR3 reads CASSQDRGWEFF. The CDR3 DNA is TGTGCCAGCAGTCAGGACAGGGGATGGGAGTTCTTC.

This clone was observed a single time. The V and J genes are TRBV7-2 and TRBJ2-3, with D perhaps matching TRBD2 (6 bases). The CDR3 length is 16 residues. Looked up from germline, CDR1 is SGHTA and CDR2 is FQGNSA. Trimming cost V 1 base and J 0 bases, with 11 bases left between them. CDR3 DNA sequence: TGTGCCAGCAGCTTAGGCCTCCTAGCGAGCACAGATACGCAGTATTTT. Its protein product is CASSLGLLASTDTQYF.